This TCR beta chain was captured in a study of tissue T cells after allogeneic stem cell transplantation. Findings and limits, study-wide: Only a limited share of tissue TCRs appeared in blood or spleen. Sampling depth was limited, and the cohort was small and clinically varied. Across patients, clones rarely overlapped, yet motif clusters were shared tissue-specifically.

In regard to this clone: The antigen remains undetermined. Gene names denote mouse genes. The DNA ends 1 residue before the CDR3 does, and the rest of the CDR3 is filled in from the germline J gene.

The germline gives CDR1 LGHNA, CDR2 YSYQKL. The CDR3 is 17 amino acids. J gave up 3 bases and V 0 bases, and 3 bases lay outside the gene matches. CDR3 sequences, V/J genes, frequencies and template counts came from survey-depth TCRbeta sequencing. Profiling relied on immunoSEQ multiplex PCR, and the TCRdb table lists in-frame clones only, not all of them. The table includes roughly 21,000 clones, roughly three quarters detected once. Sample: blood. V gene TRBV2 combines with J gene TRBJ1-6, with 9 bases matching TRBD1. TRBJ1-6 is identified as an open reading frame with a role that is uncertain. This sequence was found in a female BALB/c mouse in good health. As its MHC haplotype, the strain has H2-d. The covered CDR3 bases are TGTGCCAGCAGCCAAGATACGGGACAGGGCTATAATTCGCCCCTCTAC. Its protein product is CASSQDTGQGYNSPLY. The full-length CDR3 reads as CASSQDTGQGYNSPLYF.